Listed below are T cell receptor beta chains from one sample, sequenced in a study of naive and memory T cell subsets. MiXCR was run by TCRdb on the 5' RACE reads, yielding one entry per CDR3 protein. Here the sample spans about 25,000 distinct CDR3 sequences, 20% to 25% being singletons. The receptors here all came from a female donor in good health. Each CDR3 is given without its conserved first and last residue. Each record gives: J gene, V gene, CDR3 length, CDR3 protein.

J: TRBJ2-5; V: TRBV20-1; length: 11; CDR3: SAGGGGRETQY
J: TRBJ2-3; V: TRBV20-1; length: 13; CDR3: SARNQRELADTQY
J: TRBJ1-1; V: TRBV7-2; length: 11; CDR3: ASSRTGNTEAF
J: TRBJ2-5; V: TRBV7-6; length: 13; CDR3: ASSRGVQGGETQY
J: TRBJ1-5; V: TRBV10-2; length: 16; CDR3: ASSEATGKEGSNQPQH
J: TRBJ2-5; V: TRBV20-1; length: 10; CDR3: SAGQIQETQY
J: TRBJ2-5; V: TRBV7-3; length: 13; CDR3: ASSFFQGVAETQY
J: TRBJ2-7; V: TRBV7-6; length: 12; CDR3: ASSFRQGSHEQY
J: TRBJ2-2; V: TRBV29-1; length: 11; CDR3: SAGQTNTGELF
J: TRBJ2-3; V: TRBV20-1; length: 12; CDR3: SARGGGGRDTQY
J: TRBJ2-7; V: TRBV12-3/TRBV12-4; length: 13; CDR3: ASSFIGTGFYEQY
J: TRBJ2-5; V: TRBV7-9; length: 12; CDR3: ASSSQGAEETQY
J: TRBJ2-7; V: TRBV5-1; length: 12; CDR3: ASKPSGGFYEQY
J: TRBJ2-5; V: TRBV10-3; length: 12; CDR3: AISEALAGETQY
J: TRBJ2-7; V: TRBV10-3; length: 13; CDR3: AISIGLADSYEQY
J: TRBJ2-1; V: TRBV14; length: 12; CDR3: ASSRGSSYNEQF
J: TRBJ2-3; V: TRBV20-1; length: 16; CDR3: SASYRTSGRGGSDTQY